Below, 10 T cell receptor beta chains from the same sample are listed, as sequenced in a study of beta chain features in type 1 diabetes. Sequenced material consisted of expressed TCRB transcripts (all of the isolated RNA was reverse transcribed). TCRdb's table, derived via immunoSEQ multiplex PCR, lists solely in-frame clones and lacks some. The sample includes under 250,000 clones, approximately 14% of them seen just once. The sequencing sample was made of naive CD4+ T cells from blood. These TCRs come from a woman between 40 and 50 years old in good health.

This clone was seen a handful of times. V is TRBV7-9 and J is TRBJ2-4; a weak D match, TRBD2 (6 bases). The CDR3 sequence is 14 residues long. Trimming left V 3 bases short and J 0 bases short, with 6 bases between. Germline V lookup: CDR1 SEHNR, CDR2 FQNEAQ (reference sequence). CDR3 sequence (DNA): TGTGCCAGCAGCTTGGGGGGAGCCAAAAACATTCAGTACTTC. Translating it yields CASSLGGAKNIQYF.

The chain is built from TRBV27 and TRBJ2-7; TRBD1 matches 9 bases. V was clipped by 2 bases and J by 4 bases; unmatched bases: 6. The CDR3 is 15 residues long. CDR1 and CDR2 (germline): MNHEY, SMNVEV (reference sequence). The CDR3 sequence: CASSLEGQGTYEQYF. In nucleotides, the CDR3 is TGTGCCAGCAGTTTAGAGGGACAGGGAACTTACGAGCAGTACTTC.

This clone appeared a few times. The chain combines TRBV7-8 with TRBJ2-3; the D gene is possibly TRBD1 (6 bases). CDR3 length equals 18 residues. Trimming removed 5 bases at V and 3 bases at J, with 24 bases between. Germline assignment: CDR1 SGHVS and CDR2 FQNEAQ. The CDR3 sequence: CASSPQPGTRGGTDTQYF. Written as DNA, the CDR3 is TGTGCCAGCAGCCCCCAGCCCGGGACCAGGGGTGGGACAGATACGCAGTATTTT.

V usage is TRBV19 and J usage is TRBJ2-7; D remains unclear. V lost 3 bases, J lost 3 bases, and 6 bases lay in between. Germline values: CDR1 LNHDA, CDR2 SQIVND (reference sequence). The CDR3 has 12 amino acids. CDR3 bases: TGTGCCAGTAGTATTCCCGGCTACGAGCAGTACTTC. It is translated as CASSIPGYEQYF.

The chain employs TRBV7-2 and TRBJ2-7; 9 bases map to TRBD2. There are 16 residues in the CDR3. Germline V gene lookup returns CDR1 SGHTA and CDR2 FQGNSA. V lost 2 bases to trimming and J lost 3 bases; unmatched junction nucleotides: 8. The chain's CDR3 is CASSLRPGTSYYEQYF. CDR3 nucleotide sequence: TGTGCCAGCAGCTTAAGACCCGGGACTAGCTACTACGAGCAGTACTTC.

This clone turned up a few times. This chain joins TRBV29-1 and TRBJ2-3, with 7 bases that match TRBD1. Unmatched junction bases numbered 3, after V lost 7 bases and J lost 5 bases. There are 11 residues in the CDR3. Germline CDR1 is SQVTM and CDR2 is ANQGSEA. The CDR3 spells CSGRQGDTQYF. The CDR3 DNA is TGCAGCGGAAGACAGGGAGATACGCAGTATTTT.

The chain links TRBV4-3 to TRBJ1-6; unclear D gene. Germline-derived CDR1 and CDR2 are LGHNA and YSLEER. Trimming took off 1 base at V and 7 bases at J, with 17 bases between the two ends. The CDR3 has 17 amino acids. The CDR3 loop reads CASSQVGGYSVNSPLHF. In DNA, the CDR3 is TGCGCCAGCAGCCAAGTGGGTGGGTACAGTGTAAATTCACCCCTCCACTTT.

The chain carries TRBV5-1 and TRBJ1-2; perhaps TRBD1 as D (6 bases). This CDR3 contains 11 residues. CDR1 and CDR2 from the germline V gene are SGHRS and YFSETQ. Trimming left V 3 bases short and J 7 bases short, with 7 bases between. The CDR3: CASSSTGGYTF. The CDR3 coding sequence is TGCGCCAGCAGCTCGACAGGTGGCTACACCTTC. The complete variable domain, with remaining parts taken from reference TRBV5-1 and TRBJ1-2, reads KAGVTQTPRYLIKTRGQQVTLSCSPISGHRSVSWYQQTPGQGLQFLFEYFSETQRNKGNFPGRFSGRQFSNSRSEMNVSTLELGDSALYLCASSSTGGYTFGSGTRLTVV.

For the CDR3, the DNA is TGTGCCAGCTCCGTCAGGACAGGGCCGATGAACACTGAAGCTTTCTTT. Amino acids: CASSVRTGPMNTEAFF. This chain links TRBV18 with TRBJ1-1; 8 nucleotides align to TRBD1. The CDR3 consists of 16 residues. The trim removed 6 bases at V and 0 bases at J, leaving 9 bases unmatched. Germline V CDR1 and CDR2: KGHSH, LQKENI.

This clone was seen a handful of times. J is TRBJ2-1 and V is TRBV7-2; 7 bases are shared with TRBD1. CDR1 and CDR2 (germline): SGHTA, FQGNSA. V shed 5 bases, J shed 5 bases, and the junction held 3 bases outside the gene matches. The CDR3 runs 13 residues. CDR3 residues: CASSLTGHNEQFF. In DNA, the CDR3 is TGTGCCAGCAGCCTGACAGGGCACAATGAGCAGTTCTTC. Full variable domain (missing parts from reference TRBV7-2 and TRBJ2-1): GAGVSQSPSNKVTEKGKDVELRCDPISGHTALYWYRQSLGQGLEFLIYFQGNSAPDKSGLPSDRFSAERTGGSVSTLTIQRTQQEDSAVYLCASSLTGHNEQFFGPGTRLTVL.